This paragraph reports one TCR beta chain. The CDR3 regions of TCR beta were amplified from RNA transcripts. HTBI primers were used for first-round RT-PCR of the TCR CDR3. One entry per CDR3 protein, called by TCRdb with MiXCR from the multiplex PCR reads. The sample carries fewer than 650,000 distinct CDR3 sequences, about 15% recorded once. Uncontrolled infection, other autoimmune disease, pregnancy or lactation excluded patients. The data derive from a study of T cells in Graves' hyperthyroidism and ophthalmopathy. Study in general: Any treatment followed the collection of peripheral blood at initial diagnosis.

Trimming took off 3 bases at V and 6 bases at J, with 11 bases between the two ends. Germline lookup yields CDR1 SQVTM and CDR2 ANQGSEA. CDR3 length: 12 amino acids. Sequenced input: blood. The clonotype comes from a woman aged 40 to 50 with Graves' ophthalmopathy. V is TRBV29-1 and J is TRBJ1-1; weak D call: TRBD1 (6 bases). CDR3 bases: TGCAGCGTTGAGCGCAGGGGTCCTGAAGCTTTCTTT. Amino acids: CSVERRGPEAFF.